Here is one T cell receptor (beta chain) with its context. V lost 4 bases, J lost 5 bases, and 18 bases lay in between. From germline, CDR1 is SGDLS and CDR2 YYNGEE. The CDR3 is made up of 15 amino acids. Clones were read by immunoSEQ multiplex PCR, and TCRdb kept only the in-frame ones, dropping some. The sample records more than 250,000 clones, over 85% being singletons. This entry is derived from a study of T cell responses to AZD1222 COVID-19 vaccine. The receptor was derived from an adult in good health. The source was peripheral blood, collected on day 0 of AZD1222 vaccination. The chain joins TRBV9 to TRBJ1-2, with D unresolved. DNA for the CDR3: TGTGCCAGCAGCAGGACGGCCGACGGCTCGTATGGCTACACCTTC. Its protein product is CASSRTADGSYGYTF.